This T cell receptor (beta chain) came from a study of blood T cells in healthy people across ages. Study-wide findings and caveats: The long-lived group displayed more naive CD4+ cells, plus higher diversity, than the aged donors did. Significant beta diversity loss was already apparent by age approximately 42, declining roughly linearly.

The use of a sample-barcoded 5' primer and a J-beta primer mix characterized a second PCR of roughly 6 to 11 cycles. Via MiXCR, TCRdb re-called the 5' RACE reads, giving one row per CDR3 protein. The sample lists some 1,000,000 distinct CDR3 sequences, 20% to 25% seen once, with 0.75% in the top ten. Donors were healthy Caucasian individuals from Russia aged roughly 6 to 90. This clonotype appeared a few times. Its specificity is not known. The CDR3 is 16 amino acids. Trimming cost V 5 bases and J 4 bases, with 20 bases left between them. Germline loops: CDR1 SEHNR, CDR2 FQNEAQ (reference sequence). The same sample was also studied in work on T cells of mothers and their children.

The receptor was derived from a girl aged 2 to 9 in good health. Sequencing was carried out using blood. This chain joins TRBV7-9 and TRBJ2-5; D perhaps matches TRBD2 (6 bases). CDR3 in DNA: TGTGCCAGCAGCCCTCCCTCAGCGGGTCGAAGAGAGACCCAGTACTTC. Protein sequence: CASSPPSAGRRETQYF.